A selection of T cell receptor beta chains follows, all from one sample in a study of identical twins. MiXCR, run by TCRdb on the 5' RACE reads, gives a single entry per CDR3 protein. The sample shows a few hundred thousand distinct CDR3 sequences, about 10% of them seen only once. Sequenced: naive T cells sorted from blood. The source is a woman aged 45-60 years in good health. CDR3s include the opening cysteine and the closing phenylalanine or tryptophan. Fields, in order: CDR3 DNA, CDR3 protein, clone size, J gene, V gene, D gene. D genes are given only for firm matches. For some rows the clone size is stated as once, few or many, or as a class when expanded; others skip it.

DNA: TGTGCCAGCAGCTTAGTCCCGGAGGATTATAATTCACCCCTCCACTTT
CDR3: CASSLVPEDYNSPLHF
size: many
J: TRBJ1-6
V: TRBV11-2
D: .

DNA: TGTGCCAGCAGTTTTGGCCAAGAGACCCAGTACTTC
CDR3: CASSFGQETQYF
size: many
J: TRBJ2-5
V: TRBV12-3/TRBV12-4
D: .

DNA: TGTGCCATCAGTACCCCAGACAGGGGAAATGAGCAGTTCTTC
CDR3: CAISTPDRGNEQFF
size: .
J: TRBJ2-1
V: TRBV10-3
D: TRBD1

DNA: TGCAGTGCTAGAAGGGTAACCGAGACCCAGTACTTC
CDR3: CSARRVTETQYF
size: many
J: TRBJ2-5
V: TRBV20-1
D: .

DNA: TGTGCCAGCAGGCCCCCCCTAGGGAACGAGCAGTACTTC
CDR3: CASRPPLGNEQYF
size: .
J: TRBJ2-7
V: TRBV2
D: .

DNA: TGTGCCAGCAGCTGGGACACCTCCTACGAGCAGTACTTC
CDR3: CASSWDTSYEQYF
size: many
J: TRBJ2-7
V: TRBV7-6
D: .

DNA: TGCAGTGCTAGGGAAGGGGGATATTACGAGCAGTACTTC
CDR3: CSAREGGYYEQYF
size: many
J: TRBJ2-7
V: TRBV20-1
D: .

DNA: TGTGCCAGCAGTCCGGACTCCAACTATGGCTACACCTTC
CDR3: CASSPDSNYGYTF
size: many
J: TRBJ1-2
V: TRBV18
D: .

DNA: TGCGCCAGCAGCGGACGGAGCGGGAGGGTTTTTAGCTCCTACAATGAGCAGTTCTTC
CDR3: CASSGRSGRVFSSYNEQFF
size: few
J: TRBJ2-1
V: TRBV5-1
D: TRBD2

DNA: TGTGCCAGCAGTGGGTGGGACGGACAAGAGACCCAGTACTTC
CDR3: CASSGWDGQETQYF
size: .
J: TRBJ2-5
V: TRBV6-1
D: .

DNA: TGTGCCAGTAGTAAATCGGAGGGGAGCAATCAGCCCCAGCATTTT
CDR3: CASSKSEGSNQPQHF
size: .
J: TRBJ1-5
V: TRBV19
D: .

DNA: TGTGCCAGCAGCCAAGGCGCTGAAGCTTTCTTT
CDR3: CASSQGAEAFF
size: many
J: TRBJ1-1
V: TRBV3-1
D: .

DNA: TGTGCCAGCAAAATCAGACAGGGGGCACTGGGAGCTGAAGCTTTCTTT
CDR3: CASKIRQGALGAEAFF
size: few
J: TRBJ1-1
V: TRBV6-2/TRBV6-3
D: TRBD1

DNA: TGCAGTGCTACGGCTCCGGGTCGTCCCACCTACAATGAGCAGTTCTTC
CDR3: CSATAPGRPTYNEQFF
size: few
J: TRBJ2-1
V: TRBV20-1
D: .

DNA: TGCGCCAGCGTCGACTTTGGGGGAGAGACCCAGTACTTC
CDR3: CASVDFGGETQYF
size: many
J: TRBJ2-5
V: TRBV5-1
D: .

DNA: TGTGCCACCAGTGTAACAGGGTTTGAAGCTTTCTTT
CDR3: CATSVTGFEAFF
size: .
J: TRBJ1-1
V: TRBV24-1
D: .

DNA: TGTGCCAGCAGTTTCCGTAGCTGGAGTGGGTCCAATGAGCAGTTCTTC
CDR3: CASSFRSWSGSNEQFF
size: .
J: TRBJ2-1
V: TRBV12-3/TRBV12-4
D: .

DNA: TGCAGCGTTGCTCCCGCGGCCGAGCAGTTCTTC
CDR3: CSVAPAAEQFF
size: many
J: TRBJ2-1
V: TRBV29-1
D: .

DNA: TGTGCCAGCACTTTAGCGGCAGCGGGCACAGATACGCAGTATTTT
CDR3: CASTLAAAGTDTQYF
size: .
J: TRBJ2-3
V: TRBV12-3/TRBV12-4
D: .

DNA: TGCAGTGCTACCCTTTTGGGGGTTAACACTGAAGCTTTCTTT
CDR3: CSATLLGVNTEAFF
size: .
J: TRBJ1-1
V: TRBV20-1
D: .

DNA: TGTGCCAGCAGCACAACGGACTATGGCTACACCTTC
CDR3: CASSTTDYGYTF
size: .
J: TRBJ1-2
V: TRBV6-6
D: .

DNA: TGCGCCAGCACCCTGGTAAGGCATAGCTCCTACAATGAGCAGTTCTTC
CDR3: CASTLVRHSSYNEQFF
size: many
J: TRBJ2-1
V: TRBV5-1
D: .

DNA: TGTGCCAGCAATCGACAGCTGAACACTGAAGCTTTCTTT
CDR3: CASNRQLNTEAFF
size: many
J: TRBJ1-1
V: TRBV7-9
D: .

DNA: TGTGCCAGCAGCACGACTGACCTCCTCAACACCGGGGAGCTGTTTTTT
CDR3: CASSTTDLLNTGELFF
size: many
J: TRBJ2-2
V: TRBV7-8
D: .

DNA: TGTGCCAGCACCCAATCCCAGGCCTCCACCGGGGAGCTGTTTTTT
CDR3: CASTQSQASTGELFF
size: .
J: TRBJ2-2
V: TRBV12-3/TRBV12-4
D: .

DNA: TGTGCCAGCAGCTCCTACAGGAGGAGGACAGATACGCAGTATTTT
CDR3: CASSSYRRRTDTQYF
size: few
J: TRBJ2-3
V: TRBV7-8
D: .

DNA: TGCAGTGCCACGGTCGGCGACAGCCAACAAGAGACCCAGTACTTC
CDR3: CSATVGDSQQETQYF
size: few
J: TRBJ2-5
V: TRBV20-1
D: .

DNA: TGTGCCAGCAGCGCATTCTCCTACACTGAAGCTTTCTTT
CDR3: CASSAFSYTEAFF
size: .
J: TRBJ1-1
V: TRBV5-5
D: .

DNA: TGTGCCAGCAGTTATAGGCTAGCGGGAGTCAATGAGCAGTTCTTC
CDR3: CASSYRLAGVNEQFF
size: .
J: TRBJ2-1
V: TRBV6-2/TRBV6-3
D: TRBD2

DNA: TGTGCCAGCAGCCCGGACAGGGGCTACGAGCAGTACTTC
CDR3: CASSPDRGYEQYF
size: .
J: TRBJ2-7
V: TRBV11-1
D: TRBD1

DNA: TGTGCCAGCTCACAACTAGCGGGAGGGGAGTATGAGCAGTTCTTC
CDR3: CASSQLAGGEYEQFF
size: .
J: TRBJ2-1
V: TRBV18
D: TRBD2

DNA: TGTGCCAGCAGTTTAGAGTCCCAGGGGTATTTGTATTTT
CDR3: CASSLESQGYLYF
size: few
J: TRBJ2-3
V: TRBV12-3/TRBV12-4
D: .

DNA: TGCAGCGTTGGGGGAGCGGGGTATGAGCAGTTCTTC
CDR3: CSVGGAGYEQFF
size: few
J: TRBJ2-1
V: TRBV29-1
D: TRBD2

DNA: TGTGCCAGCAGTTACGGGCAGGGGGCGGGTCAGCCCCAGCATTTT
CDR3: CASSYGQGAGQPQHF
size: many
J: TRBJ1-5
V: TRBV6-6
D: TRBD1

DNA: TGTGCCAGCAGCCAAGATCGCGCGGGGAGGCGGGCCGGGGAGCTGTTTTTT
CDR3: CASSQDRAGRRAGELFF
size: few
J: TRBJ2-2
V: TRBV3-1
D: .

DNA: TGTGCCAGCAGTTTAGCGCGACTAGCGGGAGGTTCGGACAATGAGCAGTTCTTC
CDR3: CASSLARLAGGSDNEQFF
size: .
J: TRBJ2-1
V: TRBV12-3/TRBV12-4
D: TRBD2

DNA: TGCAGCGTTCAAACTGGATCCCGGGAGACCCAGTACTTC
CDR3: CSVQTGSRETQYF
size: many
J: TRBJ2-5
V: TRBV29-1
D: .

DNA: TGTGCCAGCACGCGCTCCGGGGCTGAAACCGGGACGACCTACAATGAGCAGTTCTTC
CDR3: CASTRSGAETGTTYNEQFF
size: .
J: TRBJ2-1
V: TRBV7-8
D: .

DNA: TGTGCCAGCAAAAATGGTGCAGACCCCAAGGGGAGGGAGCTGTTTTTT
CDR3: CASKNGADPKGRELFF
size: .
J: TRBJ2-2
V: TRBV11-3
D: .

DNA: TGTGCCAGCAGTTACTTGGGGATGCAGGGTACGCAGTATTTT
CDR3: CASSYLGMQGTQYF
size: many
J: TRBJ2-3
V: TRBV6-5
D: .

DNA: TGCGCCAGCACCAGCGGGACCGATACGCAGTATTTT
CDR3: CASTSGTDTQYF
size: .
J: TRBJ2-3
V: TRBV5-1
D: TRBD2

DNA: TGCAGCGTTGAAGCCCCGGACAGGGGCACAGATACGCAGTATTTT
CDR3: CSVEAPDRGTDTQYF
size: few
J: TRBJ2-3
V: TRBV29-1
D: TRBD1

DNA: TGTGCCAGCAGCTTAACACGGGAGAGGTACAATGAGCAGTTCTTC
CDR3: CASSLTRERYNEQFF
size: .
J: TRBJ2-1
V: TRBV7-6
D: .

DNA: TGCAGTGCCGGGACCCGCGGAGGGGGCACAGATACGCAGTATTTT
CDR3: CSAGTRGGGTDTQYF
size: few
J: TRBJ2-3
V: TRBV20-1
D: .

DNA: TGCGCCAGCAGCCAAGACCCGGGGGCGGTTGTTCAGCCCCAGCATTTT
CDR3: CASSQDPGAVVQPQHF
size: .
J: TRBJ1-5
V: TRBV4-1
D: .